This TCR beta chain was sequenced for a study of technical replicates of blood from several donors. Assay used: immunoSEQ multiplex PCR; TCRdb lists only in-frame clones, some missing. The sample holds approximately 69,000 clones, about 90% seen once. Material for sequencing was PBMCs. The receptor was isolated from a human donor in good health. Some clones in this sample may be carry-over from other donors' samples.

The CDR3 coding sequence is TGTGCCAGCAGCTCGACAGGGGGCGGTTTTTACGAGCAGTACTTC. Protein product: CASSSTGGGFYEQYF. V usage is TRBV7-2 and J usage is TRBJ2-7; TRBD1 matches at 10 bases. Germline V gene sequence: CDR1 SGHTA, CDR2 FQGNSA. This CDR3 is 15 amino acids long. The junction had 7 bases not matched to a gene; V was cut back by 4 bases and J by 4 bases.